The 16 T cell receptor beta chains below come from one sample, sequenced in a study of T cell repertoires in cytomegalovirus infection. Antigens for these TCRs are unknown. A single record per CDR3 protein comes from TCRdb applying MiXCR to the reads. The sample holds under 300,000 distinct CDR3 sequences, less than 25% seen once. The sample was cultured PBMCs, taken from culture after CMV antigen stimulation. The receptors come from a human donor in good health (CMV status not recorded). Some clones in this sample may be carry-over from other donors' samples.

This clonotype was recorded many times. The J gene is TRBJ1-1, the V gene TRBV12-3 or TRBV12-4; tentative D call: TRBD1 (5 bases). Trimming shortened V by 1 base and J by 6 bases, and 15 bases separated the two germline ends. This CDR3 is 15 amino acids long. The chain's CDR3 is CASSLGGRDVPEAFF. As DNA, the CDR3 is TGTGCCAGCAGTTTAGGTGGCAGGGATGTGCCTGAAGCTTTCTTT.

The V call is TRBV12-3 or TRBV12-4, the J call TRBJ2-1; possibly TRBD2 for D (6 bases). The CDR3 is 17 amino acids. V gave up 6 bases and J gave up 0 bases, with 18 bases separating them. Here the CDR3 reads CASSSSRNSGSYNEQFF. CDR3 DNA: TGTGCCAGCAGCTCATCCAGAAATAGCGGCTCCTACAATGAGCAGTTCTTC.

This clonotype was observed a handful of times. V gene TRBV20-1 combines with J gene TRBJ2-4; D gene ambiguous. Germline CDR1 and CDR2: DFQATT and SNEGSKA (reference sequence). Trimming pared 5 bases from V and 2 bases from J, leaving 16 bases between. The CDR3 totals 15 residues. The CDR3 spells CSAARSRATKNIQYF. CDR3 in DNA: TGCAGTGCTGCCCGCTCTAGGGCGACCAAAAACATTCAGTACTTC.

The chain carries TRBV6-5 and TRBJ2-7, with 10 bases lining up with TRBD2. The germline CDR1 and CDR2 sequences are MNHEY and SVGAGI. CDR3 size: 14 residues. With 6 bases clipped from V and 7 bases from J, the junction kept 9 bases outside the gene matches. DNA of the CDR3: TGTGCCAGCAGCACGACTAGCGGGTTTATAGAGCAGTACGTC. This codes for CASSTTSGFIEQYV.

The chain combines TRBV28 with TRBJ2-1, with D possibly matching TRBD2 (7 bases). This CDR3 spans 13 amino acids. V lost 10 bases to trimming and J lost 7 bases, with 17 bases between them. Germline V gene sequence: CDR1 MDHEN, CDR2 SYDVKM. The DNA of the CDR3 is TGTGCCACCACAGGGACTAATATAAATGAGCAGTTCTTC. Encoded protein: CATTGTNINEQFF.

This clonotype was observed at least ten times. The CDR3 DNA is TGTGCCAGCAGGCCAGGGAGAGTTCCCCCATACAATGAGCAGTTCTTC. Its translation: CASRPGRVPPYNEQFF. This chain links TRBV7-2 with TRBJ2-1; the D call may be TRBD1 or TRBD2 (5 bases each). CDR3 length: 16 amino acids. V dropped 6 bases and J dropped 4 bases, with 19 bases sitting between them. The germline CDR1 and CDR2 sequences are SGHTA and FQGNSA. Combining the CDR3 with reference TRBV7-2 and TRBJ2-1 gives the whole variable domain GAGVSQSPSNKVTEKGKDVELRCDPISGHTALYWYRQSLGQGLEFLIYFQGNSAPDKSGLPSDRFSAERTGGSVSTLTIQRTQQEDSAVYLCASRPGRVPPYNEQFFGPGTRLTVL.

In its sample, this clonotype was seen many times. The rearrangement joins TRBV7-2 to TRBJ1-2; D ambiguous. Germline V CDR1 and CDR2: SGHTA, FQGNSA. V dropped 3 bases and J dropped 1 base, with 9 bases sitting between them. This CDR3 has 14 residues. CDR3 amino acids: CASSFTSGNYGYTF. The CDR3 coding sequence is TGTGCCAGCAGCTTTACGAGCGGTAACTATGGCTACACCTTC.

CDR3 sequence reads: CASSSVAGGRNEQFF. The CDR3 nucleotides read TGTGCCAGCAGTTCAGTAGCGGGAGGTAGGAATGAGCAGTTCTTC. This chain uses TRBV28 with TRBJ2-1, with 10 bases matching TRBD2. V lost 4 bases, J lost 7 bases, and 7 bases stayed unmatched. The CDR3 runs to 15 residues. Germline-derived CDR1 and CDR2 are MDHEN and SYDVKM. The full variable domain, rest sourced from reference TRBV28 and TRBJ2-1, is DVKVTQSSRYLVKRTGEKVFLECVQDMDHENMFWYRQDPGLGLRLIYFSYDVKMKEKGDIPEGYSVSREKKERFSLILESASTNQTSMYLCASSSVAGGRNEQFFGPGTRLTVL.

V is TRBV2 and J is TRBJ2-3; 9 positions match TRBD2. With 4 bases clipped from V and 4 bases from J, the junction kept 6 bases outside the gene matches. Looked up from germline, CDR1 is SNHLY and CDR2 is FYNNEI. CDR3 length: 15 amino acids. This CDR3 is CASSAPAGGSDTQYF. The CDR3 bases are TGTGCCAGCAGTGCGCCGGCGGGAGGGTCAGATACGCAGTATTTT. The full variable domain, completed using reference TRBV2 and TRBJ2-3, is EPEVTQTPSHQVTQMGQEVILRCVPISNHLYFYWYRQILGQKVEFLVSFYNNEISEKSEIFDDQFSVERPDGSNFTLKIRSTKLEDSAMYFCASSAPAGGSDTQYFGPGTRLTVL.

Within the sample, this clonotype is medium-sized. The chain employs TRBV7-8 and TRBJ2-1, with 9 nucleotides matching TRBD2. The CDR3 consists of 15 residues. The V and J ends lost 5 bases and 8 bases, in that order; junction bases with no gene match: 10. Germline V lookup: CDR1 SGHVS, CDR2 FQNEAQ. DNA of the CDR3: TGTGCCAGCAGCCCCGGGGTAGCGGGAGCCCATGAGCAGTTCTTC. Translated, it gives CASSPGVAGAHEQFF.

In this sample, this clonotype turned up many times. V gene TRBV24-1 combines with J gene TRBJ2-5; TRBD1 matches 7 bases. V was pared by 5 bases and J by 2 bases, with 7 bases of the junction left unmatched. This CDR3 contains 15 residues. The germline V gene has CDR1 KGHDR and CDR2 SFDVKD. In DNA form, the CDR3 reads TGTGCCACCAGTGCCGCGACAGGGCCTCAAGAGACCCAGTACTTC. Amino acids: CATSAATGPQETQYF.

The chain has TRBV18 and TRBJ2-1; tentatively, D is TRBD2 (5 bases). Germline CDR1 and CDR2: KGHSH and LQKENI. Between the trimmed V and J ends, which lost 6 bases and 9 bases, there was a span of 18 bases. The CDR3 length is 14 residues. CDR3 residues: CASSRGSEAAEQFF. The CDR3 DNA is TGTGCCAGCTCCCGGGGATCCGAGGCGGCTGAGCAGTTCTTC.

The chain links TRBV15 to TRBJ2-7, with a tentative D call TRBD1 (7 bases). This CDR3 region has 14 residues. The germline V gene encodes CDR1 LNHNV and CDR2 YYDKDF (reference sequence). Trimming stripped 0 bases from V and 2 bases from J, with 8 bases between. CDR3 DNA: TGTGCCACCAGCAGAGACAGGGGGGCCTACGAGCAGTACGTC. It yields the protein CATSRDRGAYEQYV.

This clonotype was seen ten or more times. The chain has TRBV25-1 and TRBJ2-2; TRBD2 agrees at 13 bases. The CDR3 has 16 residues. CDR1 and CDR2 (germline): MGHDK, SYGVNS. With 2 bases clipped from V and 6 bases from J, the junction kept 3 bases outside the gene matches. The CDR3 coding sequence is TGTGCCAGCAGTGAAAGACTAGCGGGAGGCCCCGGGGAGCTGTTTTTT. Its protein product is CASSERLAGGPGELFF.

This clonotype was counted only a few times. J is TRBJ1-1 and V is TRBV4-1; D is possibly TRBD1 (6 bases). V was trimmed by 10 bases and J by 5 bases, leaving 11 bases between them. This CDR3 spans 11 amino acids. CDR1 and CDR2 (germline): MGHRA, YSYEKL. The CDR3 is CATLQGTEAFF. DNA for the CDR3: TGCGCCACCCTCCAGGGGACTGAAGCTTTCTTT.

The sample holds many counts of this clonotype. The CDR3 sequence is CASSPSLAGEETQYF. In DNA form, the CDR3 reads TGTGCCAGCAGCCCCTCACTAGCGGGAGAAGAGACCCAGTACTTC. This chain connects TRBV12-3 or TRBV12-4 to TRBJ2-5; 11 positions agree with TRBD2. The CDR3 runs 15 residues. Unmatched junction bases numbered 6, after V lost 6 bases and J lost 3 bases.